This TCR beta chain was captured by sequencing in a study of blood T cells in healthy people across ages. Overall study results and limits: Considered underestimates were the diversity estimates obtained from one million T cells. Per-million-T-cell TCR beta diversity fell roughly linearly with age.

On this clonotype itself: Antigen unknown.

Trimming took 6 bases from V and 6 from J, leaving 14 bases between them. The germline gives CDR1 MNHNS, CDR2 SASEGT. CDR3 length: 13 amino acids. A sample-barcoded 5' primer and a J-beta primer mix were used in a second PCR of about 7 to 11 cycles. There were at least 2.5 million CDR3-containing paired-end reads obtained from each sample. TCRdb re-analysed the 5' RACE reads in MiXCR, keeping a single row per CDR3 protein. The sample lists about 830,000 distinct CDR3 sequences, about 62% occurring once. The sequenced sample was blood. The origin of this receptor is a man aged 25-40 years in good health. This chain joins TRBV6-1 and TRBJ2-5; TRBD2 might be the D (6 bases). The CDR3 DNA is TGTGCCAGCAGGGAGGTCCGCGGGAAGACCCAGTACTTC. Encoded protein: CASREVRGKTQYF.